This TCR beta chain emerged from a study of shared clonotypes between healthy human individuals. Data came from immunoSEQ multiplex PCR; TCRdb stores just in-frame clones and leaves some out. The sample holds about 460,000 clones, 70% to 80% seen once. The CDR3 sequence is 14 residues long. Trimming took 6 bases from V and 4 from J; bases not matched to a gene: 2. CDR1 is MDHEN and CDR2 is SYDVKM in the germline V gene. The source of this sequence is a woman aged 40 to 49 in good health. Some clones in this sample may be carry-over from other donors' samples. Input material: PBMCs. The chain links TRBV28 to TRBJ2-5, with TRBD2 matching 13 bases. The CDR3 nucleotides read TGTGCCAGCAGACTAGCGGGAGGGATAGAGACCCAGTACTTC. Encoded protein: CASRLAGGIETQYF.